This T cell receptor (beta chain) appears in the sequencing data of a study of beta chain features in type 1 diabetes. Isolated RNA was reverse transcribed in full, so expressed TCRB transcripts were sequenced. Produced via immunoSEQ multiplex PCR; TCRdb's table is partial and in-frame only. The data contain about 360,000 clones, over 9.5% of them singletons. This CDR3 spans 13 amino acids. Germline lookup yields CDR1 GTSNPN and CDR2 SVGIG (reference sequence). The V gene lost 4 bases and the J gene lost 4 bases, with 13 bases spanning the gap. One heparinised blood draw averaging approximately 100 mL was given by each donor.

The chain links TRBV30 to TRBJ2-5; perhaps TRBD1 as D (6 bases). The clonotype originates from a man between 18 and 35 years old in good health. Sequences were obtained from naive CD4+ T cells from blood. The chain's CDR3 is CAWNGGESETQYF. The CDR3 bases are TGTGCCTGGAATGGGGGCGAGTCAGAGACCCAGTACTTC.